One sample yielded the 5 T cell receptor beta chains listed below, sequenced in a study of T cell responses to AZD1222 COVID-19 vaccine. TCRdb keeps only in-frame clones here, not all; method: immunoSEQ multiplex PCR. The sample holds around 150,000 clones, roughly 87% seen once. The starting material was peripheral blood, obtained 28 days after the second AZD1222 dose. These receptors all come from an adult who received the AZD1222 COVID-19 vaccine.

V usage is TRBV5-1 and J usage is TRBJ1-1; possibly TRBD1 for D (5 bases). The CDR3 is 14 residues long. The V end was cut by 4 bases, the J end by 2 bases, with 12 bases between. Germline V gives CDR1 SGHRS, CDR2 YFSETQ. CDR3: CASSLGPANTEAFF. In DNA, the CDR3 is TGCGCCAGCAGCCTGGGACCGGCTAACACTGAAGCTTTCTTT.

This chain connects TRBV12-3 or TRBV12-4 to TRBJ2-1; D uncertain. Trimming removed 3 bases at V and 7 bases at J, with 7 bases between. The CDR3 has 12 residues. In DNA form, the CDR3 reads TGTGCCAGCAGTTTCGATGTAAATGAGCAGTTCTTC. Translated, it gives CASSFDVNEQFF.

The DNA for the CDR3 is TGCGCCAGCAGCTTGCTGGACAGGGGCGGCACTGAAGCTTTCTTT. As protein: CASSLLDRGGTEAFF. This chain links TRBV5-1 with TRBJ1-1, with 9 bases aligning to TRBD1. The CDR3 covers 15 residues. The germline V gene has CDR1 SGHRS and CDR2 YFSETQ. The V gene end was trimmed by 1 base and the J gene end by 4 bases; junction bases not matched to a gene: 5.

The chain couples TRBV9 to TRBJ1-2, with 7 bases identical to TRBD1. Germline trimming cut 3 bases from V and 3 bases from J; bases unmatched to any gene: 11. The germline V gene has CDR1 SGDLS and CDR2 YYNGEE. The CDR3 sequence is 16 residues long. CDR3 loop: CASSGGTVPRYYGYTF. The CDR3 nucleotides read TGTGCCAGCAGCGGAGGGACAGTACCGCGTTACTATGGCTACACCTTC. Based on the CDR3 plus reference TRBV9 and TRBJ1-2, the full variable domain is DSGVTQTPKHLITATGQRVTLRCSPRSGDLSVYWYQQSLDQGLQFLIQYYNGEERAKGNILERFSAQQFPDLHSELNLSSLELGDSALYFCASSGGTVPRYYGYTFGSGTRLTVV.

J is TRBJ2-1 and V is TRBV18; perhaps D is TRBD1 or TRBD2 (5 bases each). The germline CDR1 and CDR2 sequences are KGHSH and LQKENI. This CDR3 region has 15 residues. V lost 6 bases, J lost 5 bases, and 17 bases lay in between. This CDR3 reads CASSPEGRGHNEQFF. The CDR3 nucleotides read TGTGCCAGCTCTCCCGAGGGGCGAGGGCACAATGAGCAGTTCTTC.